This is a list of T cell receptor beta chains from one sample in a study of shared clonotypes between healthy human individuals. The table came from immunoSEQ multiplex PCR; TCRdb's copy has only in-frame clones and leaves some out. The table has some 650,000 clones, approximately 97% seen once. Sequenced input: naive CD4+ T cells sorted from blood. Receptors were obtained from a woman aged 25-40 years in good health. Each CDR3 is given with its conserved first and last residue. The size field is filled for only some rows; it gives once, few, many or a size class.

abundance: NA
v_gene: TRBV4-2
j_gene: TRBJ1-1
CDR3aa: CASSQASRTANTEAFF

abundance: NA
v_gene: TRBV28
j_gene: TRBJ1-2
CDR3aa: CASSLGTRGYGYTF

abundance: NA
v_gene: TRBV28
j_gene: TRBJ2-3
CDR3aa: CASRLHPPSGSNTDTQYF

abundance: once
v_gene: TRBV7-9
j_gene: TRBJ2-5
CDR3aa: CASRKPSGSQTQYF

abundance: once
v_gene: TRBV25-1
j_gene: TRBJ1-2
CDR3aa: CASSGTGVYGGYTF

abundance: NA
v_gene: TRBV6-6
j_gene: TRBJ1-5
CDR3aa: CASSYDRASQPQHF

abundance: NA
v_gene: TRBV28
j_gene: TRBJ2-7
CDR3aa: CASSPTGTGDYEQYF

abundance: NA
v_gene: TRBV15
j_gene: TRBJ2-7
CDR3aa: CATSRDRGDYEQYF

abundance: NA
v_gene: TRBV7-9
j_gene: TRBJ2-3
CDR3aa: CASRTLAGRLADTQYF

abundance: NA
v_gene: TRBV28
j_gene: TRBJ2-3
CDR3aa: CASKVAGGPTDTQYF

abundance: once
v_gene: TRBV28
j_gene: TRBJ2-1
CDR3aa: CASKGREGRNEQFF

abundance: NA
v_gene: TRBV2
j_gene: TRBJ1-6
CDR3aa: CASSRTENSPLHF

abundance: once
v_gene: TRBV28
j_gene: TRBJ2-3
CDR3aa: CASTTPGQDFSTDTQYF

abundance: NA
v_gene: TRBV5-1
j_gene: TRBJ2-1
CDR3aa: CASSPDRLYEQFF

abundance: NA
v_gene: TRBV28
j_gene: TRBJ2-7
CDR3aa: CASSLGERPYVGEQYF

abundance: NA
v_gene: TRBV21-1
j_gene: TRBJ1-5
CDR3aa: CASSSDYGHVTYSNQPQHF

abundance: NA
v_gene: TRBV6-1
j_gene: TRBJ1-1
CDR3aa: CASSRQGFTEAFF

abundance: NA
v_gene: TRBV6-6
j_gene: TRBJ2-3
CDR3aa: CASSPGATDTQYF

abundance: NA
v_gene: TRBV28
j_gene: TRBJ1-5
CDR3aa: CASSFLGNQPQHF

abundance: NA
v_gene: TRBV23-1
j_gene: TRBJ1-1
CDR3aa: CASSLSGQENTEAFF

abundance: NA
v_gene: TRBV28
j_gene: TRBJ1-5
CDR3aa: CASTYYSDSNQPQHF

abundance: NA
v_gene: TRBV2
j_gene: TRBJ1-6
CDR3aa: CASSRTENSPLHF

abundance: NA
v_gene: TRBV6-5
j_gene: TRBJ2-3
CDR3aa: CASSYGREGTDTQYF

abundance: NA
v_gene: TRBV5-1
j_gene: TRBJ2-1
CDR3aa: CASSLVLAGGDEQFF

abundance: once
v_gene: TRBV9
j_gene: TRBJ1-1
CDR3aa: CASSGYNTEAFF